The 31 T cell receptor beta chains below were found in one sample sequenced in a study of blood T cells in healthy people across ages. PCR was performed a second time for about 7 to 12 cycles using a sample-barcoded 5' primer and a J-beta primer mix. TCRdb redid the calling of the 5' RACE reads with MiXCR, one entry per CDR3 protein. The top ten clones hold about 11% of a sample with roughly 1.6 million distinct CDR3 sequences, roughly 30% of them seen once. The sequenced material came from blood. These TCRs come from a woman aged 30 to 39 in good health.

In this sample, this clonotype turned up a few times. The rearrangement joins TRBV20-1 to TRBJ1-2, with D unresolved. Trimming took 0 bases from V and 4 from J, leaving 15 bases between them. This CDR3 is built from 15 residues. Germline CDR1 reads DFQATT; CDR2 reads SNEGSKA (reference sequence). Here the CDR3 DNA reads TGCAGTGCTAGAGAGGGAAACAGTGGATTCTATGGCTACACCTTC. Amino acids: CSAREGNSGFYGYTF.

This clonotype has a handful of counts. The chain uses TRBV11-2 and TRBJ2-1; the D gene is possibly TRBD2 (6 bases). Germline loops: CDR1 SGHAT, CDR2 FQNNGV. V shed 6 bases and J shed 0 bases, with 15 bases lying between them. The CDR3 length is 16 residues. The CDR3, as DNA: TGTGCCAGCAGTCCGGGACTCAGGAGCTCCTACAATGAGCAGTTCTTC. Protein product: CASSPGLRSSYNEQFF.

This clonotype was observed a handful of times. J is TRBJ2-1 and V is TRBV7-3; either TRBD1 or TRBD2 may supply D (5 bases each). CDR3 size: 15 residues. Trimming left V 0 bases short and J 7 bases short, with 13 bases between. Germline V gives CDR1 SGHTA, CDR2 FQGTGA. CDR3 in DNA: TGTGCCAGCAGCTTAACAGCGCCTGAGGGGAATGAGCAGTTCTTC. This codes for CASSLTAPEGNEQFF.

The chain has TRBV11-2 and TRBJ2-3; 7 nucleotides align to TRBD2. Trimming removed 1 base from V and 0 bases from J; junction bases left unmatched: 7. This CDR3 is built from 17 residues. Looked up from germline, CDR1 is SGHAT and CDR2 is FQNNGV. The CDR3 bases are TGTGCCAGCAGCTTAGGGTCCCGGGGAGGGAGCACAGATACGCAGTATTTT. Its translation is CASSLGSRGGSTDTQYF. Supplemented by reference TRBV11-2 and TRBJ2-3, the full variable domain reads EAGVAQSPRYKIIEKRQSVAFWCNPISGHATLYWYQQILGQGPKLLIQFQNNGVVDDSQLPKDRFSAERLKGVDSTLKIQPAKLEDSAVYLCASSLGSRGGSTDTQYFGPGTRLTVL.

The chain joins TRBV9 to TRBJ2-1; D not resolved. There are 16 residues in the CDR3. The V end lost 4 bases, the J end lost 9 bases, and 23 bases lay between the germline ends. Germline CDR1 SGDLS, CDR2 YYNGEE. The CDR3 DNA follows: TGTGCCAGCAGCCCCCCCCTTAGAGTCACGGGCAGTGAGCAGTTCTTC. Its translation is CASSPPLRVTGSEQFF. The variable domain in full, completed from reference TRBV9 and TRBJ2-1, reads DSGVTQTPKHLITATGQRVTLRCSPRSGDLSVYWYQQSLDQGLQFLIQYYNGEERAKGNILERFSAQQFPDLHSELNLSSLELGDSALYFCASSPPLRVTGSEQFFGPGTRLTVL.

This chain uses TRBV4-2 with TRBJ1-2, with 8 positions matching TRBD1. This CDR3 has 16 amino acids. V trimming: 2 bases; J trimming: 1 base; junction bases outside the gene matches: 6. CDR1 and CDR2 (germline): LGHNA, YNFKEQ. As DNA, the CDR3 is TGTGCCAGCAGCCAATCTAGGGACAGGAATAACTATGGCTACACCTTC. Its protein is CASSQSRDRNNYGYTF.

This clonotype was observed once. This chain uses TRBV28 with TRBJ1-4, with TRBD1 matching over 8 bases. CDR1 is MDHEN, CDR2 SYDVKM, per germline. The CDR3 length is 14 residues. V was pared by 8 bases and J by 8 bases, with 10 bases of the junction left unmatched. In DNA form, the CDR3 reads TGTGCCAGCGGACGGACAGGGTGGGGGGAAAAACTGTTTTTT. This encodes CASGRTGWGEKLFF.

The V and J genes are TRBV15 and TRBJ1-2; D is undetermined. The CDR3 has 14 residues. CDR1 is LNHNV and CDR2 is YYDKDF in the germline V gene (reference sequence). With 0 bases removed from V and 6 bases from J, the gap between germline ends came to 11 bases. This CDR3 reads CATSRDRQQNGYTF. In nucleotides, the CDR3 is TGTGCCACCAGCAGAGATCGTCAGCAGAATGGCTACACCTTC.

The V gene is TRBV10-2, the J gene TRBJ2-3; D unresolved. Germline CDR1 WSHSY, CDR2 SAAADI. The V and J ends lost 6 bases and 6 bases respectively, with 16 bases between them. The CDR3 extends over 14 amino acids. This CDR3 reads CASRETLPGDTQYF. The CDR3 nucleotides are TGCGCCAGCAGGGAGACACTTCCGGGTGATACGCAGTATTTT.

This clonotype was seen only a few times. V is TRBV12-3 or TRBV12-4 and J is TRBJ1-5; D is uncertain. V was shortened by 7 bases and J by 4 bases, with 11 bases between the two germline ends. The CDR3 totals 13 residues. The CDR3 DNA reads TGTGCCAGCACCATGACCGTAAATCAGCCCCAGCATTTT. Translation gives CASTMTVNQPQHF.

The chain uses TRBV15 and TRBJ2-3; 9 nucleotides match TRBD2. Unmatched junction bases numbered 6, after V lost 4 bases and J lost 10 bases. Germline V CDR1 and CDR2: LNHNV, YYDKDF (reference sequence). The CDR3 spans 13 residues. The CDR3 reads CATSTEAGGAQYF. CDR3 coding DNA: TGTGCCACCAGCACGGAAGCGGGGGGCGCGCAGTATTTT.

This chain uses TRBV7-3 with TRBJ1-5, with 7 bases that match TRBD1. V lost 2 bases to trimming and J lost 4 bases; unmatched junction nucleotides: 5. This CDR3 contains 15 residues. Per germline, CDR1 SGHTA and CDR2 FQGTGA. CDR3 sequence: CASSLGRGFNQPQHF. The CDR3 DNA reads TGTGCCAGCAGCTTAGGCAGGGGGTTTAATCAGCCCCAGCATTTT.

The rearrangement links TRBV2 to TRBJ1-2; a possible D gene is TRBD1 (6 bases). Trimming took off 7 bases at V and 8 bases at J, with 14 bases between the two ends. The CDR3 runs to 12 residues. CDR1 is SNHLY, CDR2 FYNNEI, per germline. Here the CDR3 DNA reads TGTGCCAGCAAAACAGGGTTTAGGGGCTACACCTTC. Its translation: CASKTGFRGYTF.

This clonotype has a count of ten or more. This chain uses TRBV15 with TRBJ2-1; the D is unclear. The CDR3 length is 15 residues. V was pared by 5 bases and J by 0 bases, with 11 bases between. Germline V lookup: CDR1 LNHNV, CDR2 YYDKDF (reference sequence). This CDR3 is CATSVLRASYNEQFF. In DNA form, the CDR3 reads TGTGCCACCAGCGTTTTACGGGCCTCCTACAATGAGCAGTTCTTC.

This clonotype has only a few counts. This chain links TRBV7-9 with TRBJ2-2; 9 positions agree with TRBD1. With 5 bases clipped from V and 7 bases from J, the junction kept 11 bases outside the gene matches. This CDR3 region has 16 residues. Germline CDR1 SEHNR, CDR2 FQNEAQ (reference sequence). DNA for the CDR3: TGTGCCAGCAGCCCGTACAGGGGGCTTGGGAACGGGGAGCTGTTTTTT. Protein sequence: CASSPYRGLGNGELFF.

The chain employs TRBV30 and TRBJ2-1, with 11 bases that match TRBD2. This CDR3 is 16 amino acids long. J lost 0 bases, V lost 0 bases, and 1 base had no gene match. From germline, CDR1 is GTSNPN and CDR2 SVGIG (reference sequence). CDR3 nucleotides: TGTGCCTGGAGTGTACTAGCGGGGGCCTCCTACAATGAGCAGTTCTTC. As protein: CAWSVLAGASYNEQFF.

This clonotype was seen a handful of times. The chain uses TRBV7-2 and TRBJ2-5; a weak D match, TRBD2 (5 bases). Per the germline V gene, CDR1 is SGHTA and CDR2 is FQGNSA. This CDR3 has 16 amino acids. V lost 5 bases and J lost 5, with 21 bases in between. CDR3 bases: TGTGCCAGCAGCCAGCCGGGATCGGCCGGCGGGGAGACCCAGTACTTC. Amino acid sequence: CASSQPGSAGGETQYF.

The chain recombines TRBV27 with TRBJ2-3; TRBD2 might be the D (6 bases). The CDR3 covers 16 residues. The germline V gene has CDR1 MNHEY and CDR2 SMNVEV (reference sequence). Trimming took 2 bases from V and 7 from J, leaving 19 bases between them. CDR3 region: CASSLQMGGGSYTQYF. CDR3 DNA: TGTGCCAGCAGTTTACAAATGGGGGGAGGTTCATATACGCAGTATTTT.

With regard to this clonotype: The junction does not match germline at one end; this may be a read error. The chain carries TRBV12-3 or TRBV12-4 and TRBJ2-7, with D possibly matching TRBD1 (5 bases). CDR3 length equals 12 residues. CDR3 in amino acids: CTSSMQGYEQYF. CDR3 sequence (DNA): TGTACCAGCAGTATGCAGGGTTACGAGCAGTACTTC.

J is TRBJ2-1 and V is TRBV20-1; possibly TRBD1 for D (7 bases). The CDR3 length is 16 residues. The V gene lost 1 base and the J gene lost 4 bases, with 17 bases spanning the gap. Germline CDR1 reads DFQATT; CDR2 reads SNEGSKA (reference sequence). Written as DNA, the CDR3 is TGCAGTGCTAGAGTTTCCTCAGGGGGGAGATACAATGAGCAGTTCTTC. Its translation is CSARVSSGGRYNEQFF.

The V gene is TRBV2, the J gene TRBJ2-1, with 9 bases matching TRBD1. Germline V gives CDR1 SNHLY, CDR2 FYNNEI. With 9 bases clipped from V and 9 bases from J, the junction kept 9 bases outside the gene matches. CDR3 size: 13 residues. The CDR3 here is CARGTGQGVEQFF. Written as DNA, the CDR3 is TGTGCCAGGGGGACAGGGCAGGGTGTTGAGCAGTTCTTC.

This clonotype was seen ten or more times. This CDR3 is CSVEEGGVSTDTQYF. The CDR3, as DNA: TGCAGCGTTGAAGAAGGAGGGGTTAGCACAGATACGCAGTATTTT. The V and J genes are TRBV29-1 and TRBJ2-3, with D possibly being TRBD2 (6 bases). The length of the CDR3 is 15 residues. Germline values: CDR1 SQVTM, CDR2 ANQGSEA. Deletions cut 0 bases from V and 0 bases from J, with 10 bases between.

This clonotype was detected a few times. The gene calls are TRBV6-1 and TRBJ1-2; D is undetermined. Trimming took off 7 bases at V and 1 base at J, with 16 bases between the two ends. Germline CDR1 MNHNS, CDR2 SASEGT. This CDR3 region has 15 residues. CDR3 amino acids: CASTERPRFNYGYTF. For the CDR3, the DNA is TGTGCCAGCACCGAAAGACCCAGGTTTAACTATGGCTACACCTTC.

Many counts were recorded for this clonotype. The J gene is TRBJ1-4, the V gene TRBV2, with D possibly TRBD1 on 6 matching bases. The V and J ends lost 6 bases and 5 bases respectively, with 13 bases between them. The CDR3 runs 14 residues. Germline CDR1 and CDR2: SNHLY and FYNNEI. This chain's CDR3 is CASRDRTGNEKLFF. The DNA of the CDR3 is TGTGCCAGCAGGGACAGAACAGGGAATGAAAAACTGTTTTTT.

The chain combines TRBV15 with TRBJ2-7; 7 positions agree with TRBD1. This CDR3 has 14 residues. The germline V gene has CDR1 LNHNV and CDR2 YYDKDF (reference sequence). The trim removed 1 base at V and 7 bases at J, leaving 7 bases unmatched. The CDR3 region is CATSRGRTGREQYF. For the CDR3, the DNA is TGTGCCACCAGCAGAGGAAGGACAGGCCGGGAGCAGTACTTC. The variable domain in full, completed from reference TRBV15 and TRBJ2-7, reads DAMVIQNPRYQVTQFGKPVTLSCSQTLNHNVMYWYQQKSSQAPKLLFHYYDKDFNNEADTPDNFQSRRPNTSFCFLDIRSPGLGDTAMYLCATSRGRTGREQYFGPGTRLTVT.

This clonotype turned up a few times. The rearrangement uses TRBV15 and TRBJ2-2; 7 nucleotides agree with TRBD1. The CDR3 spans 13 residues. Germline assignment: CDR1 LNHNV and CDR2 YYDKDF (reference sequence). V dropped 4 bases and J dropped 6; count of bases not matched to a gene: 2. CDR3 region: CATSTGQSGELFF. The CDR3 DNA reads TGTGCCACCAGCACGGGACAGTCCGGGGAGCTGTTTTTT. Full variable domain (outside the CDR3, taken from reference TRBV15 and TRBJ2-2): DAMVIQNPRYQVTQFGKPVTLSCSQTLNHNVMYWYQQKSSQAPKLLFHYYDKDFNNEADTPDNFQSRRPNTSFCFLDIRSPGLGDTAMYLCATSTGQSGELFFGEGSRLTVL.

This clonotype was seen repeatedly, ten times or more. This chain links TRBV12-3 or TRBV12-4 with TRBJ1-1; D unclear. This CDR3 spans 10 amino acids. Trimming cost V 6 bases and J 5 bases, with 4 bases left between them. The CDR3 loop is CASRRTEAFF. Written as DNA, the CDR3 is TGTGCCAGCAGACGGACTGAAGCTTTCTTT.

This clonotype appeared a few times. This CDR3 reads CSGDYEYTDTQYF. The CDR3 DNA sequence: TGCAGTGGTGACTACGAATACACAGATACGCAGTATTTT. The chain has TRBV20-1 and TRBJ2-3, with D maybe TRBD2 (5 bases). Germline V CDR1 and CDR2: DFQATT, SNEGSKA (reference sequence). Trimming took off 7 bases at V and 2 bases at J, with 13 bases between the two ends. This CDR3 has 13 residues.

The chain carries TRBV20-1 and TRBJ2-1; the match to TRBD2 covers 11 bases. The CDR3 covers 16 residues. Germline V CDR1 and CDR2: DFQATT, SNEGSKA (reference sequence). J gave up 10 bases and V 5 bases, and 16 bases lay outside the gene matches. CDR3 sequence reads: CSALGTSGYGGAEQFF. The CDR3 nucleotides are TGCAGTGCTTTGGGGACTAGCGGTTATGGTGGGGCCGAGCAGTTCTTC.

This clonotype was counted a few times. In nucleotides, the CDR3 is TGCAGTGCTAGATCGACTAGCAGCCGCTCCTACAATGAGCAGTTCTTC. Translated, it gives CSARSTSSRSYNEQFF. The chain combines TRBV20-1 with TRBJ2-1, with 7 positions matching TRBD2. Trimming at V came to 2 bases and at J to 0 bases, leaving 7 bases not matched to a gene. The CDR3 extends over 16 amino acids. Germline V CDR1 and CDR2: DFQATT, SNEGSKA (reference sequence).

This clonotype was seen only a few times. V gene TRBV27 combines with J gene TRBJ2-7; D perhaps matches TRBD1 (5 bases). Germline assignment: CDR1 MNHEY and CDR2 SMNVEV (reference sequence). Trimming took 4 bases from V and 2 from J, leaving 12 bases between them. The CDR3 covers 14 residues. The CDR3 region is CASSSQVSPYEQYF. The CDR3 DNA sequence: TGTGCCAGCAGTTCACAGGTCTCACCCTACGAGCAGTACTTC.